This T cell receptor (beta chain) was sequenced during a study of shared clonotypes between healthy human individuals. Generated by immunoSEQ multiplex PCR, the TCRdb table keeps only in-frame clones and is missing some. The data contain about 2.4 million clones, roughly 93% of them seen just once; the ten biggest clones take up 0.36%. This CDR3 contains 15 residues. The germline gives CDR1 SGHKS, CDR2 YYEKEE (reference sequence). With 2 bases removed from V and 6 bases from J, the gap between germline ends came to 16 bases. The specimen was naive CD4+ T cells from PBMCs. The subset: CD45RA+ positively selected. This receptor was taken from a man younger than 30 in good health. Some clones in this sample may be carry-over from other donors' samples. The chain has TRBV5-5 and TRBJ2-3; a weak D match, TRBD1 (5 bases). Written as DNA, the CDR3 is TGTGCCAGCAGCTTTACGGTGCAGGGTGGGGATACGCAGTATTTT. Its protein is CASSFTVQGGDTQYF.